The next 5 T cell receptor beta chains were all read from a single sample in a study of early T cells in non-severe SARS-CoV-2 infection. TCRdb used MiXCR to reprocess the 5' RACE reads, holding one entry per CDR3 protein. The repertoire includes roughly 99,000 distinct CDR3 sequences, less than 15% of them detected once, and approximately 4.4% sits in the top ten. Sample: whole blood, taken at baseline. The origin of the receptors is an adult who was a healthcare worker with PCR-confirmed SARS-CoV-2 infection or an uninfected control (not recorded which).

This clonotype was detected a few times. The chain couples TRBV7-8 to TRBJ1-5; D remains ambiguous. The germline V and J ends were trimmed by 3 bases and 0 bases, with 12 bases remaining between them. This CDR3 is 16 amino acids long. CDR1 and CDR2 (germline): SGHVS, FQNEAQ. The CDR3 here is CASSLRTDYSNQPQHF. CDR3 DNA sequence: TGTGCCAGCAGCTTGCGCACAGATTATAGCAATCAGCCCCAGCATTTT.

A few counts support this clonotype. V usage is TRBV3-1 and J usage is TRBJ2-1, with 12 bases fitting TRBD2. This CDR3 has 14 amino acids. Trimming took 4 bases from V and 10 from J; bases not matched to a gene: 5. Germline lookup yields CDR1 LGHDT and CDR2 YNNKEL (reference sequence). The CDR3 protein is CASSLRTSGNEQFF. The CDR3 nucleotides are TGTGCCAGCAGCCTTAGGACTAGCGGGAACGAGCAGTTCTTC.

This clonotype was detected many times. The chain employs TRBV28 and TRBJ2-7; D remains unclear. With 8 bases removed from V and 3 bases from J, the gap between germline ends came to 14 bases. In germline, CDR1 is MDHEN, CDR2 SYDVKM. This CDR3 spans 13 amino acids. DNA of the CDR3: TGTGCCAGCCGCGGAGACCCCGTCTACGAGCAGTACTTC. Its protein is CASRGDPVYEQYF.

This clonotype came up a few times. The V gene is TRBV16, the J gene TRBJ1-1; TRBD1 aligns across 7 bases. The V segment lost 4 bases and the J segment 3 bases; nucleotides outside the gene matches: 5. Germline V lookup: CDR1 KGHSY, CDR2 FQNENV. The CDR3 extends over 14 amino acids. CDR3 DNA sequence: TGTGCCAGCAGCCGTCTAGACAGGGACACTGAAGCTTTCTTT. Translated: CASSRLDRDTEAFF.

The rearrangement links TRBV18 to TRBJ2-2; D call uncertain. This CDR3 is 12 amino acids long. Germline-derived CDR1 and CDR2 are KGHSH and LQKENI. With 6 bases removed from V and 4 bases from J, the gap between germline ends came to 6 bases. The CDR3 coding sequence is TGTGCCAGCTCCAGTGTCACCGGGGAGCTGTTTTTT. Amino acid sequence: CASSSVTGELFF.